The following is a T cell receptor (beta chain) sequence with its context. The V gene end was trimmed by 4 bases and the J gene end by 4 bases; junction bases not matched to a gene: 6. CDR1 and CDR2 (germline): SEHNR, FQNEAQ (reference sequence). This CDR3 region has 15 residues. These data originate in a study of T cells in Graves' hyperthyroidism and ophthalmopathy. Using RNA transcripts as the source, TCR beta CDR3 regions were amplified. A first-round RT-PCR of the TCR CDR3 used the HTBI primer set. Each CDR3 protein gets one entry after TCRdb re-called the multiplex PCR reads with MiXCR. Of approximately 530,000 distinct CDR3 sequences in the sample, just under 20% were seen once.

This chain connects TRBV7-9 to TRBJ1-2, with 10 bases that match TRBD1. The TCR sequence derives from a man aged 35-49 years with Graves' ophthalmopathy. Input material: blood. The CDR3 reads CASSSGQGLSYGYTF. For the CDR3, the DNA is TGTGCCAGCAGCTCGGGACAGGGGTTGAGCTATGGCTACACCTTC.